This is a list of T cell receptor beta chains from one sample in a study of Ad26.COV2.S vaccination and SARS-CoV-2 variants. Measured with immunoSEQ multiplex PCR; TCRdb has only the in-frame clones, and not every one. The sample contains about 480,000 clones, around 88% of which appear only once. Sequencing used peripheral blood, obtained in a trial of Ad26.COV2.S vaccine versus placebo. The receptors stem from a person between 18 and 60 years old who received the Ad26.COV2.S COVID-19 vaccine or a placebo. Each CDR3 is given with its conserved first and last residue. The order of the fields is J gene, D gene, V gene, CDR3 protein. A D gene is named only where the DNA matches it firmly.

TRBJ2-7	-	TRBV27	CASSHPRNSFGEQYF
TRBJ2-7	-	TRBV10-3	CAISGRTGPAGEQYF
TRBJ2-1	-	TRBV3-1/TRBV3-2	CASSLTTRGNEQFF
TRBJ1-3	-	TRBV5-6	CASSPAGGGGNTIYF
TRBJ2-2	TRBD1	TRBV9	CASSVGQLISTGELFF
TRBJ1-5	-	TRBV9	CASSVGWANQPQHF
TRBJ2-7	-	TRBV27	CASSTYLSPYEQYF
TRBJ2-4	-	TRBV18	CASSPGQPKNIQYF
TRBJ1-2	-	TRBV9	CASSSGGANYGYTF
TRBJ2-1	-	TRBV7-3	CASSPEDRRPKEQFF
TRBJ2-1	TRBD1	TRBV6-6	CASRPAGTAHYNEQFF
TRBJ2-3	-	TRBV12-3/TRBV12-4	CASKPGPLDTQYF
TRBJ2-5	TRBD2	TRBV9	CASSIGTSGTETQYF
TRBJ2-3	TRBD2	TRBV6-2/TRBV6-3	CASSSRTSGRVDTQYF
TRBJ2-7	-	TRBV28	CASNHDGSATYEQYF
TRBJ1-2	-	TRBV5-1	CASSAQGAGKGYTF
TRBJ2-1	-	TRBV30	CAWSSSAFEQFF
TRBJ2-3	-	TRBV6-5	CASSYGLADTQYF
TRBJ1-1	TRBD1	TRBV19	CASSGYRGNTEAFF
TRBJ2-3	TRBD1	TRBV6-2/TRBV6-3	CASSYNIYDGTGLATQYF
TRBJ2-7	-	TRBV4-2	CASSQSGSEQYF
TRBJ1-1	-	TRBV27	CASSLGMAGAMRNTEAFF
TRBJ1-2	-	TRBV19	CASSIQDYGYTF
TRBJ2-7	-	TRBV9	CASSVGIVWDF
TRBJ2-7	-	TRBV11-2	CASSLEVRGEQYF
TRBJ1-4	-	TRBV7-8	CASRRAGEKLFF
TRBJ2-6	-	TRBV19	CASGIIAGSGANVLTF
TRBJ1-5	-	TRBV21-1	CASSKTLKGVNQPQHF
TRBJ2-1	-	TRBV7-3	CASSFLPTGGGNEQFF
TRBJ1-6	-	TRBV30	CAWSVRGYNSPLHF
TRBJ1-1	-	TRBV25-1	CASTDGLLLTEAFF
TRBJ1-2	-	TRBV28	CASFKGGFYGYTF
TRBJ1-6	-	TRBV6-2/TRBV6-3	CASSWGWPPAGNNSPLHF
TRBJ2-5	TRBD1	TRBV4-3	CASSQGHSGQGFEQETQYF
TRBJ2-2	-	TRBV9	CASSVVMNGRANTGELFF
TRBJ1-5	-	TRBV28	CASSLRGPQPQHF
TRBJ2-5	TRBD2	TRBV2	CASSDRGVSQETQYF
TRBJ1-4	-	TRBV6-6	CASSPSEKLFF
TRBJ1-6	-	TRBV6-5	CASTEANNSPLHF
TRBJ2-5	-	TRBV27	CASSSTYQETQYF
TRBJ2-3	-	TRBV3-1/TRBV3-2	CASSQTSDRYTDTQYF
TRBJ2-7	TRBD1	TRBV5-1	CASSPRTGGYEQYF
TRBJ1-1	TRBD1	TRBV7-9	CASSSGQMNTEAFF
TRBJ2-7	TRBD2	TRBV7-6	CASSLGLAGSYEQYF
TRBJ2-1	-	TRBV20-1	CSASPRGTYNEQFF
TRBJ2-5	-	TRBV4-3	CASSQAFGGGETQYF
TRBJ2-7	-	TRBV11-2	CASSPVGSYPSYEQYF
TRBJ1-5	-	TRBV24-1	CATSDRGRNQPQHF
TRBJ1-2	-	TRBV7-2	CASSLGPTNYGYTF
TRBJ2-6	-	TRBV4-2	CASSPNWQAAGANVLTF
TRBJ1-5	-	TRBV7-8	CASSLAPRVYQPQHF
TRBJ1-6	-	TRBV21-1	CASSTTPPSGWTLHF
TRBJ2-7	TRBD2	TRBV19	CASSIGAGGPQQYF
TRBJ2-2	-	TRBV7-8	CASSLSPGLFTGELFF
TRBJ1-6	TRBD1	TRBV7-8	CASSIGTGKNSPLHF
TRBJ2-7	-	TRBV2	CASQWSSAVGEQYF
TRBJ2-2	-	TRBV11-3	CASSLDETGELFF
TRBJ2-6	TRBD2	TRBV27	CASSRGGGANVLTF